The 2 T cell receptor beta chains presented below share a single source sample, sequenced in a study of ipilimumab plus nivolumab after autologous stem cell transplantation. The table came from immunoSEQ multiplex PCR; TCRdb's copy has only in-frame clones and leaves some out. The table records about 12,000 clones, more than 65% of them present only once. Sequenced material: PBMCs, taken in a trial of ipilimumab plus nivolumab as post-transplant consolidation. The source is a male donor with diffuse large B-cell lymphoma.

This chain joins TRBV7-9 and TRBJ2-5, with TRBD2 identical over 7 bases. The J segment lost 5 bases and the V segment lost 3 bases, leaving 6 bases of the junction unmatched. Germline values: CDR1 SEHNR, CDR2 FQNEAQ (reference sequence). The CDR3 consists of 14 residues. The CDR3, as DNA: TGTGCCAGCAGCTTGGCGGGAGCTTGGGAGACCCAGTACTTC. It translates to CASSLAGAWETQYF. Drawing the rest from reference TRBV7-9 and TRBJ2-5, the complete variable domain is DTGVSQNPRHKITKRGQNVTFRCDPISEHNRLYWYRQTLGQGPEFLTYFQNEAQLEKSRLLSDRFSAERPKGSFSTLEIQRTEQGDSAMYLCASSLAGAWETQYFGPGTRLLVL.

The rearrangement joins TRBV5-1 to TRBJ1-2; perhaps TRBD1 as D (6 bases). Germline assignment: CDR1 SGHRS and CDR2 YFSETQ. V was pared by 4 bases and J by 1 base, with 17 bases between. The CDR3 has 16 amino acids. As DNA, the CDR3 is TGCGCCAGCAGCCGGACAGTAGGGCTATTTAACTATGGCTACACCTTC. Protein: CASSRTVGLFNYGYTF.